Described below is a single T cell receptor beta chain sequence and its context. Its antigen is still unknown. It has no much larger one-base neighbor in the sample; base qualities were not kept. Including cysteine and phenylalanine, the CDR3 has 16 amino acids. Solely the CDR3 DNA is kept, with 48 bases framed from the first base. The cohort comprised 550 to 700 healthy bone marrow donors. At the time of sampling, all cohort members were nominally healthy, though unrecorded immune exposures were likely present. The donor tested CMV seronegative, placing the donor among the approximately 400 seronegative members of the cohort. Each donor provided a peripheral blood sample, and peripheral blood mononuclear cells were used for TCR beta sequencing. The Qiagen DNeasy Blood Extraction Kit was used to extract genomic DNA from the blood cell samples. This sample was included in a study of cytomegalovirus exposure and HLA in healthy donors listed by TCRdb under 2017. General notes on the study: An earlier analysis of 587 of the donors reported 250 to 350 Gb of sequence data and about 100 million unique TCR beta sequences from roughly 180 million T cells. An early release that covered some 630 HLA-typed donors contained approximately 320 gigabases of sequencing data and 65 million to 100 million unique TCR sequences. Of the 350 to 450 genotyped donors, 65% to 90% were placed in the genetic ancestry cluster associated with self-reported Caucasian donors. The aim of the study was to test whether cataloging public T cell receptors could identify signatures of past pathogen exposure. Using immunosequencing, the study profiled T cell repertoires from 500 to 800 subjects and related those repertoires to cytomegalovirus serostatus. Along with the approximately 600-subject first cohort, a separate validation cohort of over 90 different subjects was used. The study combined high-throughput TCR immunosequencing, statistical association of individual TCRs with disease status, and machine learning to predict cytomegalovirus infection status. A later analysis re-analyzed previously published TCR beta repertoires from 666 donors and added high-resolution HLA genotyping to study TCR occurrence patterns. The later analysis used no new phenotypic data to find candidate immune exposures, relying instead on TCR beta sequences and their occurrence across donors. An earlier analysis of around 640 of the donors used high-throughput TCR beta sequencing to judge whether each TCR beta V gene segment behaved as functional or pseudogenic. Donor age, sex, ethnicity and CMV serostatus were compiled alongside the repertoire data. In a later genetic analysis, genome-wide SNP genotypes for about three fifths of the roughly 670 donors were used, and that subset was treated as a discovery cohort. Every repertoire in the discovery cohort had been generated on one and the same sequencing platform. HLA typing included class I and class II loci at four-digit resolution. The number of typed donors differed by locus: about 629-640 for A, B, C, DRB1 and DQB1; 522 for DQA1; 606 for DPA1; and about 450 for DPB1. Roughly five DR-DQ haplotypes were treated as single units for association and clustering because of strong linkage in the cohort. Across around 400 genotyped donors of the cohort, an average of roughly 250,000 unique TCR beta nucleotide sequences per donor were sequenced, and roughly 20% of those sequences were non-productive.

Library preparation employed the immunoSEQ multiplex PCR assay. For the multiplex PCR, a mixture combining 60 forward primers for TCR Vbeta segments and 13 reverse primers for TCR Jbeta segments was used. Amplification of the CDR3 region of rearranged TCR beta genes was performed with a multiplex PCR assay on genomic DNA. The Illumina HiSeq System was used to sequence the amplified TCR beta libraries as 87-base-pair reads. Processing in the source paper ran as follows. Across the roughly 670 repertoires, a later analysis counted tens of millions of unique TCR beta chains, 9 million to 14 million of which were shared by at least two donors. Raw reads were error-corrected and collapsed into unique sequences with a nearest-neighbor algorithm that merged closely related sequences to remove PCR and sequencing errors. Alignment of CDR3 sequences to IMGT reference sequences was used to assign V, D and J gene segments. For a sequence to be retained, a match of at least six nucleotides to both a V gene segment and a J gene segment was required. A rearrangement was called productive if the CDR3 had no stop codons and remained in frame with V and J, and every other rearrangement was called non-productive. Following IMGT convention, CDR3 was defined as the stretch from the second conserved V-encoded cysteine up to the conserved J-encoded phenylalanine. Sequences without an unambiguous match to a single V gene segment were excluded from the earlier analysis of about 600 of the donors. In an earlier analysis of around 590 of the donors, a V segment was called functional when productive rearrangements were above 56.7%, and segregating when the standard deviation between donors exceeded 5%. A statistical classification framework was built to diagnose cytomegalovirus status from the catalog of TCR beta chain sequences. V and J gene assignment, in a later analysis, came from comparing TCR nucleotide sequences with IMGT/GENE-DB human TR gene sequences. A later analysis assigned CDR3 sequences and most-parsimonious VDJ recombination scenarios with the TCRdist pipeline. In a later analysis, each TCR beta chain was defined by its CDR3 amino acid sequence together with its V-gene family, and reads without a unique V-gene family were excluded. As a way to deal with suspected cross-contamination and a sequencing artifact, a later analysis dropped 640 or so nucleotide sequences that were highly shared and had low generation probability. For each public chain, a later analysis derived a clonal expansion index from normalized ranks of inferred template counts within each repertoire. Generation probabilities in a later analysis came from a VDJ recombination model fitted to out-of-frame rearrangements, and those results were checked against IGoR. In a later analysis, TCR-TCR, TCR-HLA and TCR-CMV co-occurrence was scored with hypergeometric tests, and a repertoire-size bias correction was applied to TCR pairs. To estimate false discovery rates, a later analysis permuted the HLA or CMV assignments 20 times. In a later analysis, co-occurring TCRs were grouped with DBSCAN, and TCRdist sequence similarity was added when clustering was performed within HLA-allele-positive subsets. Co-occurrence clustering excluded repertoires with fewer than 30,000 or more than 120,000 public chains, plus five with anomalous nucleotide sharing. TCRdb took over this immuneACCESS table, retaining in-frame rearrangements with V and J assigned. Such tables are incomplete; in checked studies, under half of the missing clones stem from an unresolved V gene, and the remainder is unexplained. V and J calls and clone size are as listed in that table; D and trimming were resolved from the DNA. The sample table lists 100,000 to 150,000 clones, roughly 14% of them with a count of one. The top ten hold 1.5% to 2% of the sample.

Beyond this particular receptor, the publication reports: Some IMGT-functional V segments, including TRBV6-2 and TRBV6-3, could not be told apart with the 87-base-pair reads, so those segments were excluded. The cohort was sequenced for TCR beta chains only, and without alpha or paired-chain data the features that could be detected were limited. Because counts were too low, more than 15 rarely observed V segments, including chromosome 9 orphons, were left out of the earlier analysis of 587 of the donors. A later analysis found that most CMV-associated TCR beta chains appeared HLA-restricted, with HLA associations seemingly driven largely by CMV exposure. In a later analysis, HLA-associated TCR beta chains were found to be more clonally expanded and to have lower generation probabilities than equally common non-associated chains. Specific HLA alleles were associated with 16,951 TCR beta sequences at a false discovery rate of 0.05 in a later analysis. A further reported finding was that TCR beta sequences accurately predicted the HLA-A and HLA-B alleles for most subjects in the first cohort. Across donors, most TCR sequences were observed very rarely, whereas some public TCRs were present in many individuals. A total of some 180 TCR beta chains were listed by the study as associated with cytomegalovirus. In both the original and validation cohorts, the classifier was reported to diagnose cytomegalovirus status with high specificity and sensitivity. A few of the identified cytomegalovirus-associated TCR beta chains were confirmed in vitro to be specific for cytomegalovirus antigens. According to a later analysis, parvovirus B19, influenza, CMV and Epstein-Barr virus appeared linked to several top co-occurrence clusters. A cluster of highly shared sequence variants was judged likely to represent a technical artifact of the sequencing pipeline. CMV serostatus was the only immune exposure information available for the cohort. According to a later analysis, TCR association rates differed among HLA loci, with DRB1 alleles showing the most associated TCRs and HLA-C alleles showing the fewest. Broadly in line with IMGT annotations, most TCR beta V segments showed up in productive rearrangements about 90% or about 30% of the time in an earlier analysis of some 590 of the donors. Assigning TCR associations to individual alleles was difficult when HLA alleles, especially DR and DQ, strongly co-occurred. In a later genetic analysis, fewer N-insertions in productive TCRs were reported among donors in an Asian-associated ancestry cluster than the roughly 700-donor mean. V-gene and J-gene trimming of TCR beta chains was associated with a missense DCLRE1C variant in a later genetic analysis, and the association was replicated in an independent cohort. Presence/absence analyses assumed roughly uniform sequencing depth across donors, an assumption that may not hold. HLA typing was unavailable for some donors at each locus, so association tests used only the typed subset. It was suggested by the authors that the approach could potentially be generalized to other disease states and immunological phenotypes. Linkage disequilibrium might explain the correlated functional status among segregating V segments, but an unknown experimental factor could not be excluded.

The V and J segments used are TRBV21-1 and TRBJ1-1; TRBD1, the table's D call, was not compared with the DNA. TRBV21-1 is reported as a pseudogene. Sample: PBMCs. This receptor was taken from a woman aged 18-30 years in good health and CMV-seronegative. For the CDR3, the sequence is CASTPGPTGIRTEAFF. In nucleotides, the sequence is TGTGCCAGCACCCCCGGGCCCACAGGGATAAGAACTGAAGCTTTCTTT.